This TCR beta chain was retrieved from a study of cytomegalovirus exposure and HLA in healthy donors. Study-level findings and limits: Exclusion applied to some V segments, including TRBV6-2 and TRBV6-3, as they were indistinguishable. When analyzed later, a missense DCLRE1C variant was found to be linked to TCR beta V- and J-gene trimming. Later analysis suggested links between common viral pathogens and several top significant clusters.

As regards this clone: Its antigen is unidentified.

The PCR ran on 60 Vbeta and 13 Jbeta primers. Sequenced by immunoSEQ multiplex PCR; TCRdb stores in-frame clones only, minus some. Of about 120,000 clones in the sample, more than 80% were seen once. From germline, CDR1 is GTSNPN and CDR2 SVGIG (reference sequence). V dropped 2 bases and J dropped 4; count of bases not matched to a gene: 2. The CDR3 runs 13 residues. Material for sequencing was PBMCs. This TCR came from a man aged 40-49 years in good health and CMV-seronegative. This chain connects TRBV30 to TRBJ1-1; 9 positions match TRBD1. This chain's CDR3 is CAWSPTGGTEAFF. As DNA, the CDR3 is TGTGCCTGGAGTCCGACAGGGGGCACTGAAGCTTTCTTT.